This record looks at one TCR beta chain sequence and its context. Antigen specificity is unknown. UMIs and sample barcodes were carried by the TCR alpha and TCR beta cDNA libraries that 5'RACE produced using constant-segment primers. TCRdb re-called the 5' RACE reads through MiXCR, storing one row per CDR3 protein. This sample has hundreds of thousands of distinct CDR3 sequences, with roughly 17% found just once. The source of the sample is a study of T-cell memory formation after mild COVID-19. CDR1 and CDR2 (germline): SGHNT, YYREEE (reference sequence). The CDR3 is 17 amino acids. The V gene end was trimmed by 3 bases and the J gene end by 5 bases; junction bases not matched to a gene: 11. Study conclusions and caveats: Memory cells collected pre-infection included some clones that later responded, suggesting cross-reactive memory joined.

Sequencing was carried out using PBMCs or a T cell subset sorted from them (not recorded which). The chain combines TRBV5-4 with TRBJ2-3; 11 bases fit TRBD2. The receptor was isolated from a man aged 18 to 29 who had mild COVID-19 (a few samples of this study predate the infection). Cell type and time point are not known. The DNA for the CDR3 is TGTGCCAGCAGCTCCGGGGTAGCGGGGGGGCGAAAAGATACGCAGTATTTT. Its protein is CASSSGVAGGRKDTQYF.